What follows are 18 T cell receptor beta chains derived from one specimen sequenced in a study of shared clonotypes between healthy human individuals. Produced via immunoSEQ multiplex PCR; TCRdb's table is partial and in-frame only. The table includes about 2 million clones, about 94% detected once. CD8 cells classed as naive were CD45RO-negative and positively selected for CCR7, excluding terminally differentiated effector memory CD45RA+ cells. Sequencing was carried out using naive CD8+ T cells sorted from blood. Source of these receptors: a man in his late teens or twenties in good health.

CDR3 loop: CASSLVPGPISDTEAFF. The CDR3, as DNA: TGTGCCAGCAGCTTGGTTCCAGGGCCAATTAGTGACACTGAAGCTTTCTTT. The gene calls are TRBV5-4 and TRBJ1-1, with D perhaps matching TRBD1 (5 bases). Germline V gene lookup returns CDR1 SGHNT and CDR2 YYREEE (reference sequence). The CDR3 runs 17 residues. The V end lost 0 bases, the J end lost 3 bases, and 18 bases lay between the germline ends.

This chain uses TRBV4-1 with TRBJ1-2; 8 bases map to TRBD1. V gave up 4 bases and J gave up 3 bases; unmatched junction bases: 4. This CDR3 has 14 residues. The germline V gene encodes CDR1 MGHRA and CDR2 YSYEKL. The CDR3 loop reads CASSLTGGDYGYTF. Here the CDR3 DNA reads TGCGCCAGCAGCCTTACAGGGGGGGACTATGGCTACACCTTC.

The chain couples TRBV9 to TRBJ2-7, with D possibly called TRBD1 or TRBD2 (5 bases each). In germline, CDR1 is SGDLS, CDR2 YYNGEE. The CDR3 is 14 residues long. V lost 4 bases to trimming and J lost 2 bases, with 13 bases between them. DNA of the CDR3: TGTGCCAGCAGCCCCGGTTGGGGGACCTACGAGCAGTACTTC. Amino acids: CASSPGWGTYEQYF.

The chain links TRBV5-8 to TRBJ1-2, with D hard to call. CDR1 is SGHTS, CDR2 YDEGEE, per germline. The CDR3 covers 16 residues. The ends were cut back, 1 base at V and 5 bases at J, with 18 bases in the middle. The CDR3 DNA sequence: TGTGCCAGCAGCTTGACGGCACCTAACCCTCTGTATGGCTACACCTTC. Translated, it gives CASSLTAPNPLYGYTF.

The chain couples TRBV6-1 to TRBJ2-5; D gene unclear. V was pared by 3 bases and J by 3 bases, with 17 bases between. In germline, CDR1 is MNHNS, CDR2 SASEGT. There are 16 residues in the CDR3. The CDR3 region has the DNA TGTGCCAGCAGTGATGCCCCACTTGGAGTCGAAGAGACCCAGTACTTC. Amino acids: CASSDAPLGVEETQYF.

As regards this clone: This specimen includes other DNA sequences encoding the same CDR3. The gene calls are TRBV9 and TRBJ2-3; D unresolved. Germline loops: CDR1 SGDLS, CDR2 YYNGEE. The V and J ends lost 0 bases and 3 bases respectively, with 5 bases between them. CDR3 size: 13 residues. The CDR3 is CASSVDGTDTQYF. CDR3 nucleotides: TGTGCCAGCAGCGTAGATGGGACAGATACGCAGTATTTT.

V gene TRBV9 combines with J gene TRBJ1-1; D perhaps matches TRBD1 (5 bases). Trimming stripped 3 bases from V and 8 bases from J, with 14 bases between. CDR1 SGDLS and CDR2 YYNGEE come from the germline V gene. The CDR3 is made up of 13 amino acids. In DNA, the CDR3 is TGTGCCAGCAGCGCTGGGGGTACTGGGGAAGCTTTCTTT. This translates into CASSAGGTGEAFF.

The chain recombines TRBV9 with TRBJ2-5; tentatively, D is TRBD2 (6 bases). The germline gives CDR1 SGDLS, CDR2 YYNGEE. This CDR3 has 13 amino acids. The V end was cut by 4 bases, the J end by 2 bases, with 9 bases between. This chain's CDR3 is CASSSGLQETQYF. CDR3 sequence (DNA): TGTGCCAGCAGCTCGGGACTGCAAGAGACCCAGTACTTC.

This chain joins TRBV5-1 and TRBJ2-2, with 10 bases that match TRBD1. The CDR3 runs 17 residues. Germline V CDR1 and CDR2: SGHRS, YFSETQ. The junction had 13 bases not matched to a gene; V was cut back by 5 bases and J by 6 bases. The CDR3 loop reads CASRSPAGTGESGELFF. The CDR3 DNA follows: TGCGCCAGCAGGTCGCCCGCCGGGACAGGGGAATCCGGGGAGCTGTTTTTT. The variable domain in full, completed from reference TRBV5-1 and TRBJ2-2, reads KAGVTQTPRYLIKTRGQQVTLSCSPISGHRSVSWYQQTPGQGLQFLFEYFSETQRNKGNFPGRFSGRQFSNSRSEMNVSTLELGDSALYLCASRSPAGTGESGELFFGEGSRLTVL.

This sequence joins TRBV7-2 and TRBJ1-5; weak D call: TRBD1 (5 bases). Germline CDR1 reads SGHTA; CDR2 reads FQGNSA. Deletions cut 5 bases from V and 0 bases from J, with 11 bases between. The CDR3 contains 15 residues. CDR3 sequence reads: CASSGTSYSNQPQHF. CDR3 sequence (DNA): TGTGCCAGCAGCGGGACCAGTTATAGCAATCAGCCCCAGCATTTT.

The rearrangement links TRBV10-3 to TRBJ2-5, with 9 bases matching TRBD2. V gave up 2 bases and J gave up 0 bases; unmatched junction bases: 7. Germline V gene sequence: CDR1 ENHRY, CDR2 SYGVKD. The CDR3 consists of 17 residues. CDR3 region: CAISEAVAGAYQETQYF. For the CDR3, the DNA is TGTGCCATCAGTGAGGCAGTAGCGGGGGCCTACCAAGAGACCCAGTACTTC.

This clone was recorded only once. V usage is TRBV30 and J usage is TRBJ2-6; possibly TRBD2 for D (5 bases). Trimming pared 2 bases from V and 0 bases from J, leaving 5 bases between. CDR3 length equals 14 residues. Germline-derived CDR1 and CDR2 are GTSNPN and SVGIG (reference sequence). The CDR3 coding sequence is TGTGCCTGGAGTCGGGGCTCTGGGGCCAACGTCCTGACTTTC. Translating gives CAWSRGSGANVLTF.

In this sample, this clone turned up once. The chain uses TRBV13 and TRBJ2-7; 14 positions agree with TRBD2. Trimming at V came to 5 bases and at J to 11 bases, leaving 5 bases not matched to a gene. Germline V gene sequence: CDR1 PRHDT, CDR2 FYEKMQ (reference sequence). This CDR3 contains 13 residues. The CDR3 loop reads CASSLGTSGSEYF. CDR3 sequence (DNA): TGTGCCAGCAGCCTCGGGACTAGCGGGAGTGAGTACTTC.

This clone was seen just once. V usage is TRBV27 and J usage is TRBJ2-1; D is undetermined. V lost 6 bases and J lost 8, with 14 bases in between. CDR1 MNHEY and CDR2 SMNVEV come from the germline V gene (reference sequence). CDR3 size: 13 residues. CDR3 coding DNA: TGTGCCAGCAGATTGCCATGGTCGGATGAGCAGTTCTTC. It encodes CASRLPWSDEQFF.

The V gene is TRBV28, the J gene TRBJ2-3; tentative D call: TRBD2 (5 bases). The CDR3 totals 13 residues. V was cut by 6 bases and J by 4 bases, with 11 bases left in between. Germline V lookup: CDR1 MDHEN, CDR2 SYDVKM. CDR3 nucleotides: TGTGCCAGCAGCCCACACGGGGCAGATACGCAGTATTTT. The encoded protein is CASSPHGADTQYF.

The J gene is TRBJ1-3, the V gene TRBV27; D not certain. Germline V gene lookup returns CDR1 MNHEY and CDR2 SMNVEV (reference sequence). Trimming took off 8 bases at V and 0 bases at J, with 8 bases between the two ends. There are 13 residues in the CDR3. CDR3 DNA sequence: TGTGCCAGCGCCCTGAGCTCTGGAAACACCATATATTTT. This sequence encodes CASALSSGNTIYF.

J is TRBJ2-1 and V is TRBV2; possibly TRBD2 for D (6 bases). Germline V lookup: CDR1 SNHLY, CDR2 FYNNEI. V shed 6 bases and J shed 10 bases, with 16 bases lying between them. CDR3 length equals 13 residues. The CDR3 DNA reads as TGTGCCAGCAGGACGGACCCCGCGGGAGAGCAGTTCTTC. This sequence encodes CASRTDPAGEQFF. The variable domain in full, with the rest retrieved from reference TRBV2 and TRBJ2-1, is EPEVTQTPSHQVTQMGQEVILRCVPISNHLYFYWYRQILGQKVEFLVSFYNNEISEKSEIFDDQFSVERPDGSNFTLKIRSTKLEDSAMYFCASRTDPAGEQFFGPGTRLTVL.

This clone has a single count. The rearrangement joins TRBV10-1 to TRBJ2-7, with D hard to call. V dropped 3 bases and J dropped 4 bases, with 13 bases sitting between them. The CDR3 is made up of 14 amino acids. Germline CDR1 WNHNN, CDR2 SYGVQD (reference sequence). The chain's CDR3 is CASSDRRFGYEQYF. In DNA form, the CDR3 reads TGCGCCAGCAGTGATCGCAGATTTGGATACGAGCAGTACTTC.